These 29 T cell receptor beta chains were sequenced from one sample in a study of blood T cell repertoires in COVID-19. TCRdb's copy holds only in-frame clones and misses some; the assay was immunoSEQ multiplex PCR. The repertoire holds hundreds of thousands of clones, with 89% as singletons. Input material: PBMCs or T cells enriched from blood (not recorded which). The receptors shown here come from a woman aged 40-49 years who had recovered from COVID-19.

Concerning this clone: Mismatch with germline at one junction end may stem from a read error. The V call is TRBV27, the J call TRBJ1-5, with no clear D. Germline CDR1 is MNHEY and CDR2 is SMNVEV (reference sequence). CDR3 length: 13 residues. The CDR3: CASSLFPNQPQHF. The CDR3 coding sequence is TGTGCCAGCAGCTTATTCCCAAATCAGCCCCAGCATTTT.

This chain links TRBV16 with TRBJ2-1; D is ambiguous. This CDR3 is 12 amino acids long. Germline CDR1 KGHSY, CDR2 FQNENV. Trimming removed 5 bases at V and 4 bases at J, with 6 bases between. The CDR3 region is CASSFVYNEQFF. CDR3 in DNA: TGTGCCAGCAGCTTCGTATACAATGAGCAGTTCTTC.

This CDR3 is CASTNPASGSNEQFF. The CDR3 coding sequence is TGTGCCAGTACAAATCCGGCTAGCGGGAGCAATGAGCAGTTCTTC. V gene TRBV19 combines with J gene TRBJ2-1, with 10 positions matching TRBD2. From germline, CDR1 is LNHDA and CDR2 SQIVND (reference sequence). This CDR3 contains 15 residues. Trimming cost V 7 bases and J 6 bases; bases outside gene matches: 9.

The V gene is TRBV6-4, the J gene TRBJ2-1; 12 bases are shared with TRBD2. Looked up from germline, CDR1 is MRHNA and CDR2 is SNTAGT. This CDR3 region has 18 residues. With 6 bases clipped from V and 5 bases from J, the junction kept 14 bases outside the gene matches. The CDR3 here is CASRDRTSGETLNNEQFF. The CDR3, as DNA: TGTGCCAGCAGGGATCGGACTAGCGGGGAAACGCTAAACAATGAGCAGTTCTTC.

The chain links TRBV19 to TRBJ2-3; 9 bases are shared with TRBD2. V was pared by 5 bases and J by 1 base, with 7 bases of the junction left unmatched. In germline, CDR1 is LNHDA, CDR2 SQIVND (reference sequence). This CDR3 spans 16 amino acids. Here the CDR3 reads CASSAIAGAGTDTQYF. The CDR3 coding sequence is TGTGCCAGTAGTGCAATAGCGGGAGCGGGCACAGATACGCAGTATTTT.

The rearrangement uses TRBV10-3 and TRBJ2-7; 11 bases match TRBD2. The ends lost 3 bases at V and 1 base at J; junction bases unmatched: 5. CDR1 ENHRY and CDR2 SYGVKD come from the germline V gene. The CDR3 length is 16 residues. CDR3 loop: CAISDLGLADSYEQYF. The CDR3, as DNA: TGTGCCATCAGTGACCTGGGACTAGCGGATTCCTACGAGCAGTACTTC.

This chain's CDR3 is CASSQRYGTGLYEQYF. In DNA form, the CDR3 reads TGCGCCAGCAGCCAACGTTACGGGACAGGTCTCTACGAGCAGTACTTC. The chain is built from TRBV4-1 and TRBJ2-7; TRBD1 agrees at 8 bases. The trim removed 2 bases at V and 3 bases at J, leaving 9 bases unmatched. The germline V gene has CDR1 MGHRA and CDR2 YSYEKL. The length of the CDR3 is 16 residues.

The J gene is TRBJ2-1, the V gene TRBV30; 8 bases agree with TRBD2. CDR1 is GTSNPN, CDR2 SVGIG, per germline (reference sequence). The junction had 2 bases not matched to a gene; V was cut back by 1 base and J by 0 bases. This CDR3 has 15 residues. CDR3 DNA sequence: TGTGCCTGGAGTGGGCTAGCGGGCTCCTACAATGAGCAGTTCTTC. Its translation is CAWSGLAGSYNEQFF.

The chain carries TRBV7-2 and TRBJ2-7; D remains ambiguous. The germline gives CDR1 SGHTA, CDR2 FQGNSA. V lost 3 bases and J lost 2, with 17 bases in between. CDR3 length equals 16 residues. The CDR3 DNA sequence: TGTGCCAGCAGCTTGGCCCTACAGCCTTCTCCCTACGAGCAGTACTTC. Its protein product is CASSLALQPSPYEQYF.

This chain links TRBV28 with TRBJ2-5; D perhaps matches TRBD1 (6 bases). Germline V lookup: CDR1 MDHEN, CDR2 SYDVKM. The CDR3 length is 16 residues. Deletions cut 1 base from V and 5 bases from J, with 17 bases between. CDR3 in amino acids: CASSLSPTGRGETQYF. CDR3 bases: TGTGCCAGCAGTTTATCCCCGACAGGTCGTGGGGAGACCCAGTACTTC. The full variable domain, completed using reference TRBV28 and TRBJ2-5, is DVKVTQSSRYLVKRTGEKVFLECVQDMDHENMFWYRQDPGLGLRLIYFSYDVKMKEKGDIPEGYSVSREKKERFSLILESASTNQTSMYLCASSLSPTGRGETQYFGPGTRLLVL.

This chain joins TRBV11-2 and TRBJ2-5; 10 bases agree with TRBD2. The CDR3 is 17 amino acids. Germline-derived CDR1 and CDR2 are SGHAT and FQNNGV. The V and J ends lost 5 bases and 3 bases, in that order; junction bases with no gene match: 12. CDR3 bases: TGTGCCAGCAGCCCCATGCGCGTTACTAGCGGGAAAGAGACCCAGTACTTC. Its protein product is CASSPMRVTSGKETQYF.

The chain uses TRBV7-3 and TRBJ2-3; D is perhaps TRBD2 (6 bases). The CDR3 extends over 17 amino acids. CDR1 SGHTA and CDR2 FQGTGA come from the germline V gene. With 3 bases removed from V and 4 bases from J, the gap between germline ends came to 20 bases. As DNA, the CDR3 is TGTGCCAGCAGCTTTTCTGATGTGGGAGGAGAGTCAGATACGCAGTATTTT. It translates to CASSFSDVGGESDTQYF.

The J gene is TRBJ2-3, the V gene TRBV7-2, with a weak D call TRBD2 (5 bases). V was clipped by 5 bases and J by 5 bases, with 14 bases between them. The CDR3 totals 14 residues. Germline loops: CDR1 SGHTA, CDR2 FQGNSA. The CDR3 DNA sequence: TGTGCCAGCAGCCATGACTACGCCCAAGATACGCAGTATTTT. Its protein is CASSHDYAQDTQYF.

J is TRBJ2-7 and V is TRBV24-1; a weak D match, TRBD1 (6 bases). The CDR3 contains 13 residues. Germline V gene data show CDR1 as KGHDR and CDR2 as SFDVKD. The germline V and J ends were trimmed by 5 bases and 6 bases, with 13 bases remaining between them. The CDR3, as DNA: TGTGCCACCAGTGGGGCAGGGGAGAGCGAGCAGTACTTC. This codes for CATSGAGESEQYF.

This clone was observed once. J is TRBJ2-7 and V is TRBV5-1, with TRBD2 matching 8 bases. V was clipped by 2 bases and J by 3 bases; unmatched bases: 4. The CDR3 runs to 14 residues. Germline loops: CDR1 SGHRS, CDR2 YFSETQ. CDR3 nucleotides: TGCGCCAGCAGCTTAACTAGCGGAGTCTACGAGCAGTACTTC. Translation gives CASSLTSGVYEQYF.

This clone was detected only once. The chain employs TRBV7-8 and TRBJ2-2; 7 nucleotides align to TRBD1. CDR1 is SGHVS, CDR2 FQNEAQ, per germline. The V segment lost 5 bases and the J segment 7 bases; nucleotides outside the gene matches: 13. The CDR3 contains 16 residues. CDR3 sequence reads: CASSPGTAPWIGELFF. Written as DNA, the CDR3 is TGTGCCAGCAGCCCTGGGACAGCCCCTTGGATCGGGGAGCTGTTTTTT.

The chain has TRBV7-2 and TRBJ2-1, with D possibly being TRBD1 (5 bases). V lost 1 base, J lost 5 bases, and 9 bases lay in between. This CDR3 is built from 14 residues. Germline V gene sequence: CDR1 SGHTA, CDR2 FQGNSA. CDR3 protein: CASSLVVGDNEQFF. CDR3 sequence (DNA): TGTGCCAGCAGCTTAGTGGTAGGGGACAATGAGCAGTTCTTC.

The V call is TRBV7-9, the J call TRBJ1-2; possibly TRBD1 for D (5 bases). The CDR3 runs to 16 residues. V dropped 5 bases and J dropped 2 bases, with 18 bases sitting between them. Germline V gives CDR1 SEHNR, CDR2 FQNEAQ (reference sequence). The CDR3 DNA sequence: TGTGCCAGCAGCCATCCCCGCGCGGGGCCGAACTATGGCTACACCTTC. Translated, it gives CASSHPRAGPNYGYTF.

The chain is built from TRBV7-2 and TRBJ2-7, with 7 bases that match TRBD2. The V gene end was trimmed by 4 bases and the J gene end by 0 bases; junction bases not matched to a gene: 3. Germline assignment: CDR1 SGHTA and CDR2 FQGNSA. The CDR3 has 14 residues. DNA of the CDR3: TGTGCCAGCAGCTACGGGACTATCTCCTACGAGCAGTACTTC. Its translation is CASSYGTISYEQYF. Using reference TRBV7-2 and TRBJ2-7 for the parts outside the CDR3, the full variable domain is GAGVSQSPSNKVTEKGKDVELRCDPISGHTALYWYRQSLGQGLEFLIYFQGNSAPDKSGLPSDRFSAERTGGSVSTLTIQRTQQEDSAVYLCASSYGTISYEQYFGPGTRLTVT.

The chain carries TRBV7-2 and TRBJ2-2; 10 nucleotides match TRBD1. Trimming removed 4 bases from V and 6 bases from J; junction bases left unmatched: 8. Germline V gene lookup returns CDR1 SGHTA and CDR2 FQGNSA. This CDR3 has 16 residues. The CDR3, as DNA: TGTGCCAGCAGCTGGGGAGGGACAGGGGTTTCCGGGGAGCTGTTTTTT. This encodes CASSWGGTGVSGELFF.

The DNA of the CDR3 is TGTGCCAGCTCCCGGGACACGGGGGAGCAGTTCTTC. Translating gives CASSRDTGEQFF. The chain couples TRBV18 to TRBJ2-1, with D possibly TRBD1 on 6 matching bases. CDR3 length equals 12 residues. Germline V gives CDR1 KGHSH, CDR2 LQKENI. V lost 6 bases and J 10 bases, leaving 13 bases between the germline ends.

The rearrangement links TRBV7-2 to TRBJ2-2; 8 bases line up with TRBD2. There are 15 residues in the CDR3. V gave up 4 bases and J gave up 7 bases; unmatched junction bases: 8. Germline V lookup: CDR1 SGHTA, CDR2 FQGNSA. The DNA for the CDR3 is TGTGCCAGCAGCTCTGGGGGGCGGGGGGACGGGGAGCTGTTTTTT. It encodes CASSSGGRGDGELFF.

The V gene is TRBV30, the J gene TRBJ1-2; a possible D gene is TRBD1 (5 bases). V was shortened by 0 bases and J by 8 bases, with 7 bases between the two germline ends. Germline lookup yields CDR1 GTSNPN and CDR2 SVGIG (reference sequence). The CDR3 length is 11 residues. The CDR3 protein is CAWSVGVGYTF. The CDR3 DNA is TGTGCCTGGAGTGTAGGGGTCGGCTACACCTTC. The entire variable domain, with the rest obtained from reference TRBV30 and TRBJ1-2, is as follows: SQTIHQWPATLVQPVGSPLSLECTVEGTSNPNLYWYRQAAGRGLQLLFYSVGIGQISSEVPQNLSASRPQDRQFILSSKKLLLSDSGFYLCAWSVGVGYTFGSGTRLTVV.

The chain employs TRBV5-1 and TRBJ1-5, with TRBD1 as a possible D gene (5 bases). The germline V and J ends were trimmed by 0 bases and 6 bases, with 7 bases remaining between them. The CDR3 is made up of 13 amino acids. Germline lookup yields CDR1 SGHRS and CDR2 YFSETQ. In nucleotides, the CDR3 is TGCGCCAGCAGCTTGGTGGGGGGTCAGCCCCAGCATTTT. Translating gives CASSLVGGQPQHF.

The rearrangement uses TRBV9 and TRBJ1-3; D uncertain. V lost 3 bases and J lost 0, with 7 bases in between. Germline CDR1 and CDR2: SGDLS and YYNGEE. The length of the CDR3 is 14 residues. CDR3 protein: CASSALGSGNTIYF. CDR3 nucleotide sequence: TGTGCCAGCAGCGCCCTAGGCTCTGGAAACACCATATATTTT.

The V and J genes are TRBV28 and TRBJ2-2; D possibly corresponds to TRBD2 (6 bases). This CDR3 is built from 15 residues. Germline lookup yields CDR1 MDHEN and CDR2 SYDVKM. The ends were cut back, 4 bases at V and 0 bases at J, with 9 bases in the middle. CDR3 in amino acids: CASSSGGTNTGELFF. CDR3 bases: TGTGCCAGCAGTTCAGGCGGGACGAACACCGGGGAGCTGTTTTTT.

The chain couples TRBV5-1 to TRBJ1-2, with D hard to call. Germline CDR1 reads SGHRS; CDR2 reads YFSETQ. Trimming cost V 4 bases and J 7 bases, with 11 bases left between them. CDR3 size: 12 residues. The CDR3 DNA sequence: TGCGCCAGCAGCGATTCGACTGTTGGCTACACCTTC. Translation: CASSDSTVGYTF.

The CDR3 region is CASRRQGAGELFF. The CDR3 DNA reads TGTGCAAGTCGCAGACAGGGGGCCGGGGAGCTGTTTTTT. The V and J genes are TRBV12-2 and TRBJ2-2; TRBD1, the D gene given by the table, was not confirmed from the DNA. TRBV12-2 is reported as a pseudogene. The CDR3 loop spans 13 amino acids.

Comments on this clone: At one boundary the junction diverges from the germline segment, which might be a read error. The V gene is TRBV30, the J gene TRBJ2-5, with a possible D match to TRBD2 (6 bases). The germline V gene has CDR1 GTSNPN and CDR2 SVGIG (reference sequence). The CDR3 has 11 residues. In DNA, the CDR3 is TGTGCCTGGAGTGTAGGACTACGAGAGGACTTC. It yields the protein CAWSVGLREDF.